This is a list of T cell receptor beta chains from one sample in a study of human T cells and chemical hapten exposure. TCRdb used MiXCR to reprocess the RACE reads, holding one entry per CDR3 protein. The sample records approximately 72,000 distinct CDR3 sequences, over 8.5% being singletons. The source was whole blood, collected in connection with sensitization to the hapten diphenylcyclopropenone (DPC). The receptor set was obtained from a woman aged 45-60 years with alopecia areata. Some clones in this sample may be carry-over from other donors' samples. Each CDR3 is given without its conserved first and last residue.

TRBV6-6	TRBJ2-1	ASSYRTEVAGGYNEQF
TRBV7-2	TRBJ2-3	ASSRGLHTDTQY
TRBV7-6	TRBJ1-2	ASSPRRDTGGYT
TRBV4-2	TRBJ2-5	ASSQDFQETQY
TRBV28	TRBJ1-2	ASSLRAGSGTDYGYT
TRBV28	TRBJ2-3	ASSLGITDTQY
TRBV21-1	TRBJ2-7	ASSKRALAGLSYEQY
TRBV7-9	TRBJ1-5	ASSWTGAGDQPQH
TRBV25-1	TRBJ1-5	ASSDRGYNQPQH
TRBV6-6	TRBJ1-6	ASSHRVIGFNSPLH
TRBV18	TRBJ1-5	ASSPAHGRMPQH
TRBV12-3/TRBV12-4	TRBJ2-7	ASSFRRGQKEQY
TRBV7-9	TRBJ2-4	ASSLALGQGPEPIQY
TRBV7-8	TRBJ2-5	ASSLGPRQETQY